The 12 T cell receptor beta chains below were found in one sample sequenced in a study of the immune and genomic landscape of osteosarcoma. The post-treatment osteosarcoma tumors were primary, local recurrence or metastasis specimens from poor-prognosis patients. The repertoire was sequenced with immunoSEQ multiplex PCR; TCRdb's copy has only in-frame clones and lacks some. The sample yields about 6,200 clones, 60% to 70% seen once. Source material: osteosarcoma tumor tissue from the lung. These receptors all come from a human donor with osteosarcoma.

The J gene is TRBJ2-1, the V gene TRBV9; tentatively, D is TRBD1 (7 bases). V dropped 1 base and J dropped 10 bases, with 24 bases sitting between them. The length of the CDR3 is 17 residues. Germline V gives CDR1 SGDLS, CDR2 YYNGEE. The CDR3 sequence: CASSVRAGGQGRNEQFF. CDR3 nucleotide sequence: TGTGCCAGCAGCGTAAGGGCAGGGGGGCAGGGGAGAAACGAGCAGTTCTTC.

The J gene is TRBJ2-6, the V gene TRBV4-3; D is uncertain. V was trimmed by 0 bases and J by 0 bases, leaving 6 bases between them. Germline-derived CDR1 and CDR2 are LGHNA and YSLEER. The CDR3 loop spans 16 amino acids. The CDR3 nucleotides read TGCGCCAGCAGCCAAGATAGCAGCTCTGGGGCCAACGTCCTGACTTTC. This translates into CASSQDSSSGANVLTF.

The chain recombines TRBV5-6 with TRBJ2-1; D remains ambiguous. The ends were cut back, 0 bases at V and 3 bases at J, with 13 bases in the middle. The CDR3 has 16 residues. The germline CDR1 and CDR2 sequences are SGHDT and YYEEEE. The CDR3 coding sequence is TGTGCCAGCAGCTTGGGAGGTGGAGCGAACTACAATGAGCAGTTCTTC. It codes for CASSLGGGANYNEQFF.

This clone showed up just once. The V call is TRBV27, the J call TRBJ1-1, with unresolved D. The CDR3 sequence is 13 residues long. The germline gives CDR1 MNHEY, CDR2 SMNVEV (reference sequence). Trimming took 7 bases from V and 1 from J, leaving 10 bases between them. In nucleotides, the CDR3 is TGTGCCAGCAAGATCGACTGGAACACTGAAGCTTTCTTT. It encodes CASKIDWNTEAFF.

This sequence joins TRBV5-1 and TRBJ1-2; D is perhaps TRBD1 (5 bases). From germline, CDR1 is SGHRS and CDR2 YFSETQ. V was clipped by 2 bases and J by 3 bases, with 11 bases between them. This CDR3 has 14 residues. CDR3 region: CASSFGGADYGYTF. The CDR3 DNA reads as TGCGCCAGCAGCTTCGGCGGGGCGGACTATGGCTACACCTTC. The full variable domain, its missing parts supplied by reference TRBV5-1 and TRBJ1-2, is KAGVTQTPRYLIKTRGQQVTLSCSPISGHRSVSWYQQTPGQGLQFLFEYFSETQRNKGNFPGRFSGRQFSNSRSEMNVSTLELGDSALYLCASSFGGADYGYTFGSGTRLTVV.

The V and J genes are TRBV19 and TRBJ2-2, with no clear D. Between the trimmed V and J ends, which lost 4 bases and 0 bases, there was a span of 3 bases. The CDR3 length is 13 residues. The germline V gene encodes CDR1 LNHDA and CDR2 SQIVND (reference sequence). Written as DNA, the CDR3 is TGTGCCAGTAGTAATCCGAACACCGGGGAGCTGTTTTTT. Protein sequence: CASSNPNTGELFF.

The V and J genes are TRBV6-1 and TRBJ2-1; TRBD2 aligns across 13 bases. The germline V gene encodes CDR1 MNHNS and CDR2 SASEGT. CDR3 length: 15 amino acids. V was pared by 4 bases and J by 8 bases, with 5 bases of the junction left unmatched. DNA of the CDR3: TGTGCCAGCAGTGTAACTAGCGGGGGGGCGGATGAGCAGTTCTTC. It specifies CASSVTSGGADEQFF.

V gene TRBV9 combines with J gene TRBJ2-2; TRBD2 agrees at 13 bases. The germline CDR1 and CDR2 sequences are SGDLS and YYNGEE. The CDR3 totals 18 residues. J lost 1 base, V lost 4 bases, and 7 bases had no gene match. CDR3 residues: CASSPGLAGDLNTGELFF. In DNA form, the CDR3 reads TGTGCCAGCAGCCCCGGACTAGCGGGAGATCTGAACACCGGGGAGCTGTTTTTT.

V gene TRBV6-1 combines with J gene TRBJ2-2, with a tentative D call TRBD1 (6 bases). Looked up from germline, CDR1 is MNHNS and CDR2 is SASEGT. The ends were cut back, 10 bases at V and 4 bases at J, with 13 bases in the middle. The CDR3 has 13 amino acids. The CDR3 protein is CAISGTSTGELFF. As DNA, the CDR3 is TGTGCCATTTCCGGGACATCCACCGGGGAGCTGTTTTTT.

The chain links TRBV9 to TRBJ1-1; maybe TRBD1 (5 bases). V was clipped by 0 bases and J by 1 base, with 10 bases between them. CDR1 and CDR2 from the germline V gene are SGDLS and YYNGEE. This CDR3 contains 15 residues. The CDR3 nucleotides are TGTGCCAGCAGCGTAGTGCAGGGAGCGAACACTGAAGCTTTCTTT. Residues: CASSVVQGANTEAFF.

This clone was seen once. Additional DNA sequences in this sample encode the identical CDR3. The V gene is TRBV11-1, the J gene TRBJ2-5; TRBD1 aligns across 7 bases. Trimming cost V 6 bases and J 2 bases; bases outside gene matches: 6. This CDR3 has 14 amino acids. Germline V gene data show CDR1 as SGHAT and CDR2 as FQDESV (reference sequence). The CDR3 DNA sequence: TGTGCCAGCAGGCTGGCAGGGGGACAAGAGACCCAGTACTTC. Translated, it gives CASRLAGGQETQYF.

This chain connects TRBV5-1 to TRBJ2-1, with 8 bases aligning to TRBD1. The CDR3 runs to 15 residues. The ends lost 4 bases at V and 5 bases at J; junction bases unmatched: 8. CDR1 is SGHRS, CDR2 YFSETQ, per germline. The CDR3 bases are TGCGCCAGCAGCCTGAGGGGGACAGGAGACAATGAGCAGTTCTTC. It codes for CASSLRGTGDNEQFF.